The source of this T cell receptor (beta chain) is a study of tumor and adjacent non-tumor tissue in lung cancer. Across the study: There were 12 adenocarcinoma, 2 squamous cell carcinoma and 1 small cell lung cancer cases. Samples averaged approximately 3.9 million productive TCRbeta reads each. Findings and limits, study-wide: TCR diversity was significantly greater in tumor than normal lung tissue. Shorter survival was associated with higher TCR diversity in tumors.

A modified ARM-PCR protocol with three rounds of nested PCR amplified TCRbeta. TCRdb fed the multiplex PCR reads into MiXCR, producing one record per CDR3 protein. The sample consists of some 100,000 distinct CDR3 sequences, around 80% of them appearing once. As regards this clonotype: Its matching antigen is unknown. Without the conserved terminal phenylalanine or tryptophan, this CDR3 likely stems from a read error.

V lost 4 bases and J lost 4, with 11 bases in between. Germline V gene sequence: CDR1 DFQATT, CDR2 SNEGSKA (reference sequence). The CDR3 is 13 amino acids. RNA was extracted from bulk tissue without any cell sorting. The chain couples TRBV20-1 to TRBJ1-3; D unclear. The receptor's source is a woman aged 55-69 years with non-small cell lung cancer. The specimen was lung tumor tissue. CDR3 sequence: CSAIEGWGNTIYI. The DNA of the CDR3 is TGCAGTGCTATTGAAGGGTGGGGAAACACCATATATATT.